This TCR beta chain was sequenced in a study of blood T cell repertoires in COVID-19. The germline gives CDR1 LGHNT, CDR2 FRNRAP. The CDR3 runs 15 residues. V shed 4 bases and J 4 bases; nucleotides not matched to a gene: 6. Original handling: Quantification of nucleated cells was approximated via reference gene primer amplification. Sequencing was performed with immunoSEQ multiplex PCR; in TCRdb, only in-frame clones are kept and a portion is missing. V and J calls plus clone size are reproduced from that table; the DNA served to infer D and trimming. The sample yields more than 150,000 clones, about 86% seen once.

The source of this sequence is a young man with active or convalescent COVID-19. Sequencing input: peripheral blood. J is TRBJ1-4 and V is TRBV12-5; 7 positions agree with TRBD1. CDR3 region: CASGSVRDSNEKLFF. CDR3 nucleotide sequence: TGTGCTAGTGGTTCCGTCCGGGACAGTAATGAAAAACTGTTTTTT.